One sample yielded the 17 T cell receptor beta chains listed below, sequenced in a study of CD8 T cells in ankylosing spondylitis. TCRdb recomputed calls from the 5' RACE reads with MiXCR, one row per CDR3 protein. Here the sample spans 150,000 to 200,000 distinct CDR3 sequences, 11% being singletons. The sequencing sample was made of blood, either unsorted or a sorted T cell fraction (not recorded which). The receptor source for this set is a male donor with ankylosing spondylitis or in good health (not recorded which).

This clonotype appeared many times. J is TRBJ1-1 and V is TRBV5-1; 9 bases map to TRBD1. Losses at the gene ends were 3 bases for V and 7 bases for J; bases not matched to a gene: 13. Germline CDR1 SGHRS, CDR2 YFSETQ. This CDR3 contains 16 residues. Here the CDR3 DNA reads TGCGCCAGCAGCTCCGTCCCGGGACAGGGAAGCATTGAAGCTTTCTTT. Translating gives CASSSVPGQGSIEAFF.

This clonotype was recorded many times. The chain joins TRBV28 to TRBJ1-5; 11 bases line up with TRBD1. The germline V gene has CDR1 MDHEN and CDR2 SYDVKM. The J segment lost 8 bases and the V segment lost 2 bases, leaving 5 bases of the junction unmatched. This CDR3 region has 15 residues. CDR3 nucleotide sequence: TGTGCCAGCAGTTTACGGACAGGGGGCTTAAAGCCCCAGCATTTT. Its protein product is CASSLRTGGLKPQHF.

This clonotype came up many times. CDR3 amino acids: CASGRQGAPVNTGELFF. In DNA, the CDR3 is TGTGCCAGCGGCCGACAGGGGGCTCCGGTGAACACCGGGGAGCTGTTTTTT. The chain couples TRBV4-2 to TRBJ2-2; the match to TRBD1 covers 10 bases. Germline CDR1 and CDR2: LGHNA and YNFKEQ. The CDR3 is 17 amino acids. V shed 8 bases and J 1 base; nucleotides not matched to a gene: 10.

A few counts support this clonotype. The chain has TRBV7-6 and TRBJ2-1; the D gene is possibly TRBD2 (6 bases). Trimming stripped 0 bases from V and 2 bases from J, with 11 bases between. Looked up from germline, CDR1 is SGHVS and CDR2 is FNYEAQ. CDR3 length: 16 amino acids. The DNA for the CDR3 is TGTGCCAGCAGCTTAGCAGGGACGGGAGCCTACAATGAGCAGTTCTTC. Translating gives CASSLAGTGAYNEQFF.

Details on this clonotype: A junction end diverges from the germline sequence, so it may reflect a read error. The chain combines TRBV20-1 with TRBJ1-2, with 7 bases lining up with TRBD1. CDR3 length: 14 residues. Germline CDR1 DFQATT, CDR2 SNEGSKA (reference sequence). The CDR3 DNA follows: TGCAGTCATAACCAGGGACAGACTAACTATGACTACACCTTC. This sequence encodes CSHNQGQTNYDYTF.

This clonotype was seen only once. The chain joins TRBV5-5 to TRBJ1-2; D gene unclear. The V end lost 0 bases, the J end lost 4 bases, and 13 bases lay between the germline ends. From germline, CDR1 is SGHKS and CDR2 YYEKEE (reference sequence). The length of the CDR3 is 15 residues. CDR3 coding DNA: TGTGCCAGCAGCTTGGCCGACGGATTATCCTATGGCTACACCTTC. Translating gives CASSLADGLSYGYTF. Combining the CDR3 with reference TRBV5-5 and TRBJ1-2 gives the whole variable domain DAGVTQSPTHLIKTRGQQVTLRCSPISGHKSVSWYQQVLGQGPQFIFQYYEKEERGRGNFPDRFSARQFPNYSSELNVNALLLGDSALYLCASSLADGLSYGYTFGSGTRLTVV.

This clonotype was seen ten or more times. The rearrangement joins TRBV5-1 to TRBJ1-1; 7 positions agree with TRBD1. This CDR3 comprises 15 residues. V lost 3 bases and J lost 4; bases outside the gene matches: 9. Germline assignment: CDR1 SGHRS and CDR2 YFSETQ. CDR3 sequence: CASSWEQGMTTEAFF. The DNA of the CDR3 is TGCGCCAGCAGCTGGGAACAGGGGATGACCACTGAAGCTTTCTTT.

CDR3 sequence: CASSLDSGAGDTQYF. The CDR3 DNA reads TGCGCCAGCAGCTTGGATAGCGGGGCCGGGGATACGCAGTATTTT. This chain links TRBV5-1 with TRBJ2-3; 8 nucleotides match TRBD2. Germline lookup yields CDR1 SGHRS and CDR2 YFSETQ. There are 15 residues in the CDR3. Germline trimming cut 0 bases from V and 6 bases from J; bases unmatched to any gene: 6.

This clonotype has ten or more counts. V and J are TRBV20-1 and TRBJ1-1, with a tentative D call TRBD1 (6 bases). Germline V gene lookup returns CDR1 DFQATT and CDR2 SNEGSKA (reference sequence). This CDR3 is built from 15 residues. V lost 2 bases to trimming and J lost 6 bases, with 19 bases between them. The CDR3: CSARYPGQGAAEAFF. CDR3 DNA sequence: TGCAGTGCTAGATATCCGGGACAAGGGGCCGCTGAAGCTTTCTTT.

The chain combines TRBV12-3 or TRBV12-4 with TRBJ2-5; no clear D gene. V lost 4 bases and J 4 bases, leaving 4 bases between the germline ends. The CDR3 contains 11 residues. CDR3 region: CASSWAETQYF. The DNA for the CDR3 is TGTGCCAGCAGTTGGGCAGAGACCCAGTACTTC.

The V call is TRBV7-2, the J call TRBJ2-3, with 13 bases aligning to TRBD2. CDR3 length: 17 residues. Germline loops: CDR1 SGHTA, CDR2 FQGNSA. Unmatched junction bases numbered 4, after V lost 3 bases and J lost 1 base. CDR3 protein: CASSFNGLAGGTDTQYF. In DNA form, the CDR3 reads TGTGCCAGCAGCTTCAATGGACTAGCGGGGGGCACAGATACGCAGTATTTT.

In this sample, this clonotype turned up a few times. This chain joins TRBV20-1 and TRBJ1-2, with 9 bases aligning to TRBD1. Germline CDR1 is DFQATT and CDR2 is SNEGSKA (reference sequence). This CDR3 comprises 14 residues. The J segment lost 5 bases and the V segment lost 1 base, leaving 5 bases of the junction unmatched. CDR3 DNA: TGCAGTGCTAGAGGAGGGGACAGGGCTTATGGCTACACCTTC. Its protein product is CSARGGDRAYGYTF.

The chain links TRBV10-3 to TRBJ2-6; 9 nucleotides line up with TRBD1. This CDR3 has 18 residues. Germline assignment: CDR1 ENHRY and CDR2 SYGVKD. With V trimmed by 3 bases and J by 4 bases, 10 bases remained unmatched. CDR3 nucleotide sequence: TGTGCCATCAGTGACACAGGGGGCGACCTCTTAGGGGCCAACGTCCTGACTTTC. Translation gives CAISDTGGDLLGANVLTF.

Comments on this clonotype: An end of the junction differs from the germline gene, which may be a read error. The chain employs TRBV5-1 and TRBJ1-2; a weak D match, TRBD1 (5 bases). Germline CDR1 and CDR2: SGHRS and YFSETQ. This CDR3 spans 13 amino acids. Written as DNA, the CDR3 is TGCGCCAGCAGCTTGAAACGGGACTCAAGGCCTGTTTTC. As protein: CASSLKRDSRPVF. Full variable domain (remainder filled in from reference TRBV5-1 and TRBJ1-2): KAGVTQTPRYLIKTRGQQVTLSCSPISGHRSVSWYQQTPGQGLQFLFEYFSETQRNKGNFPGRFSGRQFSNSRSEMNVSTLELGDSALYLCASSLKRDSRPVFGSGTRLTVV.

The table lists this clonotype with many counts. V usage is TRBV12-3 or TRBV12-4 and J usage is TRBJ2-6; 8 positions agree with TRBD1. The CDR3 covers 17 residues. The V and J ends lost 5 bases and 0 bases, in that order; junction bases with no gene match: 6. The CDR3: CASSGGTGASGANVLTF. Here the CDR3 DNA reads TGTGCCAGCAGTGGCGGGACAGGTGCCTCTGGGGCCAACGTCCTGACTTTC.

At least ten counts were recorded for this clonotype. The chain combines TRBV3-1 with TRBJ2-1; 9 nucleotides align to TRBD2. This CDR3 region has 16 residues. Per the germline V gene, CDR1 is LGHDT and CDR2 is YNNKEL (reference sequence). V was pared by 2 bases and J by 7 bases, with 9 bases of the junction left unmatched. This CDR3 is CASSQRAGGPRNEQFF. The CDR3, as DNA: TGTGCCAGCAGCCAACGCGCGGGAGGGCCGCGTAATGAGCAGTTCTTC.

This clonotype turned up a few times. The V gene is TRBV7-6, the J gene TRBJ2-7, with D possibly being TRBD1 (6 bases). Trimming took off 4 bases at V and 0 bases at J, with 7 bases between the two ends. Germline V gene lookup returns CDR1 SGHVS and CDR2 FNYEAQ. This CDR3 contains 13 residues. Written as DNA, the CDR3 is TGTGCCAGCAGCTGGACAGACTCCTACGAGCAGTACTTC. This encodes CASSWTDSYEQYF. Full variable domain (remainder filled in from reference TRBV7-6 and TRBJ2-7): GAGVSQSPRYKVTKRGQDVALRCDPISGHVSLYWYRQALGQGPEFLTYFNYEAQQDKSGLPNDRFSAERPEGSISTLTIQRTEQRDSAMYRCASSWTDSYEQYFGPGTRLTVT.